A selection of T cell receptor beta chains follows, all from one sample in a study of monozygotic twins with inflammatory bowel disease. From its re-call of the 5' RACE reads, TCRdb lists each CDR3 protein once, without DNA. The sample holds 420,000 or so distinct CDR3 sequences. Specimen: blood. The receptors come from a human donor with ulcerative colitis or Crohn's disease, or a healthy co-twin of an affected twin (not recorded which). The CDR3 runs from the conserved cysteine through the conserved F or W.

v_call	j_call	cdr3_aa
TRBV6-2/TRBV6-3	TRBJ1-2	CASSYRDGYYGYTF
TRBV20-1	TRBJ1-6	CSARTPGQTNSPLHF
TRBV20-1	TRBJ2-7	CSAFGEDEQYF
TRBV28	TRBJ2-5	CASSLGTGGRKTQYF
TRBV20-1	TRBJ2-7	CSARTGTGYYEQYF
TRBV5-1	TRBJ2-2	CASPTNRPGELFF
TRBV19	TRBJ2-4	CASSAQDRVGSKNIQYF
TRBV30	TRBJ2-6	CACGAFVSGANVLTF
TRBV5-1	TRBJ1-1	CASSLLQNTEAFF
TRBV6-6	TRBJ1-1	CASSPQLSNTEAFF
TRBV20-1	TRBJ2-3	CSARARDRGTDTQYF
TRBV29-1	TRBJ2-3	CSVETSGRGADTQYF
TRBV5-1	TRBJ2-3	CASSGAGPGTDTQYF
TRBV30	TRBJ2-7	CAWSLGLASYEQYF
TRBV7-7	TRBJ2-3	CASSRSRTDTQYF
TRBV28	TRBJ2-5	CASSLWGRQETQYF
TRBV10-3	TRBJ2-1	CAISEYAPGSGEQFF
TRBV7-2	TRBJ2-1	CASSPRDSSYNEQFF